The following is a T cell receptor beta chain sequence with its context. The antigen is undetermined. The V and J ends lost 0 bases and 2 bases respectively, with 13 bases between them. The CDR3 has 16 amino acids. Germline V gene data show CDR1 as MNHNS and CDR2 as SASEGT. TCRdb's copy holds only in-frame clones and misses some; the assay was immunoSEQ multiplex PCR. The profile covers tens of thousands of clones, with roughly 89% appearing a single time and approximately 1.5% taken by the ten largest. Samples were taken at baseline and on day 1 of cycles 4 and 7. The data were obtained in a study of OX40 agonist ivuxolimab in advanced cancers. Findings and limits, study-wide: CD8+ T cells showed, on average, more clonal expansion than CD4+ cells. The antigen specificity of the peripheral T cells (those that were expanded) was not determined. By week 6 at 0.1 to 3.0 mg/kg, blood CD4+ and CD8+ T cells had expanded clonally.

Sequencing was performed on CD4+ or CD8+ T cells sorted from blood, taken in a trial of the OX40 agonist ivuxolimab. J is TRBJ1-1 and V is TRBV6-1, with a tentative D call TRBD1 (6 bases). The receptor's source is an adult with an advanced solid tumor such as melanoma, head and neck, liver or kidney cancer. This CDR3 reads CASSEAGDTINTEAFF. Here the CDR3 DNA reads TGTGCCAGCAGTGAAGCGGGGGACACTATTAACACTGAAGCTTTCTTT.